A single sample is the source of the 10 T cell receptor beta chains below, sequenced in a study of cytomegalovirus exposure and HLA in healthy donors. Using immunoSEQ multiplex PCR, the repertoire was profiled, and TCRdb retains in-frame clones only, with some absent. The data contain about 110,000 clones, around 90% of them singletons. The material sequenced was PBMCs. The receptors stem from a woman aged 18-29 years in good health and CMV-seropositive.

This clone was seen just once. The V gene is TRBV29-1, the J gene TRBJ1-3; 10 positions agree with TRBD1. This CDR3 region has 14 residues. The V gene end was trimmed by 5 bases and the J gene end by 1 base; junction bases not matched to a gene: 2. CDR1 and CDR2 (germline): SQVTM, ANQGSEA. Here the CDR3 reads CSVPGQGSGNTIYF. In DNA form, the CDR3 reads TGCAGCGTTCCGGGACAGGGGTCTGGAAACACCATATATTTT.

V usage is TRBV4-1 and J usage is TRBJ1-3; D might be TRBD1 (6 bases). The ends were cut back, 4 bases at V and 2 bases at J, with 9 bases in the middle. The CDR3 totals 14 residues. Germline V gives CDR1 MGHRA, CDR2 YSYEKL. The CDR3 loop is CASSPQGTGNTIYF. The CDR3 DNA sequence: TGCGCCAGCAGCCCGCAGGGGACTGGAAACACCATATATTTT.

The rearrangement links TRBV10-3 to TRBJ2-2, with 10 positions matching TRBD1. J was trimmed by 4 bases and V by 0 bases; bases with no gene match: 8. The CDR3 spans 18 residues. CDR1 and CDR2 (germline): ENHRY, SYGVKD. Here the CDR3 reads CAISESRGRTGGTGELFF. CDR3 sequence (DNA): TGTGCCATCAGTGAGTCCCGGGGGAGGACAGGGGGCACCGGGGAGCTGTTTTTT.

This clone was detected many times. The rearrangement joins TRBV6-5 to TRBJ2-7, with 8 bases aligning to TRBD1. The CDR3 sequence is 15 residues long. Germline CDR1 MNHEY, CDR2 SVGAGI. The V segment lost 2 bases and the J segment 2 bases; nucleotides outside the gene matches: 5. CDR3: CASSYRGQGAYEQYF. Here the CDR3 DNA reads TGTGCCAGCAGTTACCGAGGACAGGGTGCCTACGAGCAGTACTTC.

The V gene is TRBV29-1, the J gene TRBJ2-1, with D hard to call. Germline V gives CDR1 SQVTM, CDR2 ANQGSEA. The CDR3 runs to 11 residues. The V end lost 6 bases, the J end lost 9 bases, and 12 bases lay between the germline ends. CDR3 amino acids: CSVVTISEQFF. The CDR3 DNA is TGCAGCGTAGTGACAATCAGTGAGCAGTTCTTC.

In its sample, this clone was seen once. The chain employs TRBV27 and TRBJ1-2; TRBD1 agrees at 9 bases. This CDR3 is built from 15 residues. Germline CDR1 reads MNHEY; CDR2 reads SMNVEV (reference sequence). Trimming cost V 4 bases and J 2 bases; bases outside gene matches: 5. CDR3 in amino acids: CASSSDRGANYGYTF. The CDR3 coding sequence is TGTGCCAGCAGTTCCGACAGGGGGGCGAACTATGGCTACACCTTC.

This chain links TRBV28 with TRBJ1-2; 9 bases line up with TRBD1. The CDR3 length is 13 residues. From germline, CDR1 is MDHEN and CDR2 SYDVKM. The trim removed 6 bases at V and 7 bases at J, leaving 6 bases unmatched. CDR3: CASRQGQGGGYTF. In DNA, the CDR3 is TGTGCCAGCAGGCAGGGACAGGGTGGTGGCTACACCTTC.

For the CDR3, the DNA is TGTGCCAGCAGCGCCTACAGGGGTTCCTATGGCTACACCTTC. Its translation: CASSAYRGSYGYTF. This chain joins TRBV13 and TRBJ1-2; 7 bases are a match to TRBD1. Germline V gene lookup returns CDR1 PRHDT and CDR2 FYEKMQ (reference sequence). Germline trimming cut 5 bases from V and 4 bases from J; bases unmatched to any gene: 7. The CDR3 spans 14 residues.

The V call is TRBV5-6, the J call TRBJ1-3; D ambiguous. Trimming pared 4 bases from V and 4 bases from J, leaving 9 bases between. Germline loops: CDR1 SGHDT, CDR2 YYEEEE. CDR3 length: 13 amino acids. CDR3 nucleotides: TGTGCCAGCAGCGAGGGTCCGGGAAACACCATATATTTT. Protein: CASSEGPGNTIYF.

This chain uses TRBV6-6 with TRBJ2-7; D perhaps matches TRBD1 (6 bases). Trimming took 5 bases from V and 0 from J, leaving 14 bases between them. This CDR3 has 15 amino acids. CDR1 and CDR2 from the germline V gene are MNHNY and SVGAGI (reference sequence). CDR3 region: CASSPPGGSSYEQYV. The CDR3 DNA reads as TGTGCCAGCAGTCCTCCTGGGGGCAGCTCCTACGAGCAGTACGTC.